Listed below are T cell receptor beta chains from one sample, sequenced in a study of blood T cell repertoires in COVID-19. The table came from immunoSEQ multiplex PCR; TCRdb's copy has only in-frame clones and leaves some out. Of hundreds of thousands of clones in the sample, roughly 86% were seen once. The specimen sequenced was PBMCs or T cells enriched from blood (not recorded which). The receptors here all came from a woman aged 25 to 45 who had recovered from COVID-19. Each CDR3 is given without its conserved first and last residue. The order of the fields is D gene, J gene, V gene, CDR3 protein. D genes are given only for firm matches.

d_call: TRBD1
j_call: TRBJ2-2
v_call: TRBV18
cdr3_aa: ASSPRQGVDTGELF

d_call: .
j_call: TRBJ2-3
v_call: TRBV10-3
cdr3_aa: AISEEGGDRRY

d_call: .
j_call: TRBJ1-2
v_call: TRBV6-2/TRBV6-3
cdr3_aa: ASSYGQPYYGYT

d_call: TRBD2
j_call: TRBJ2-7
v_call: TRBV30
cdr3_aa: AWSVSGTSYEQY

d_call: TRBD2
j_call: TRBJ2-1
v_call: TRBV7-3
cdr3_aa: ASSLMGLAGAEQF

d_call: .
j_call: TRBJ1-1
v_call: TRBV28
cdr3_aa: ASSLVSGSEAF

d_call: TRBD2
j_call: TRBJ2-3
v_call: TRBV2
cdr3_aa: ASSPSGRSTDTQY

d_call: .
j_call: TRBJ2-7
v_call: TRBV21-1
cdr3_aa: ASSKAGLAGVNSYEQY

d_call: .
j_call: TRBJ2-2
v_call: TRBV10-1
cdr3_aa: ASSPQGNGELF

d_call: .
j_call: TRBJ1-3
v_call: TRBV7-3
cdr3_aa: ASSLTPRGSSNTIY

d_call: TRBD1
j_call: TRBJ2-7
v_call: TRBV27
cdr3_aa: ASSFTGVSSYEQY

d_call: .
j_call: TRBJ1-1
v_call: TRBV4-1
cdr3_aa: ASSQAAGKPLMNTEAF

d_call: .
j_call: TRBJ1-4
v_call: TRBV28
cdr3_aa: ASSFLGEAEEKLF

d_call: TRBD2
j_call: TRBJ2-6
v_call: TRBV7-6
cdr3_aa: ASSLVPSGSRGANVLT

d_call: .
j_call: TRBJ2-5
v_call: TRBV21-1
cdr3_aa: ASPRGKGTQY

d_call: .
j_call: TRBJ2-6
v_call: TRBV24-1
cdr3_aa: ATSETASGANVLT

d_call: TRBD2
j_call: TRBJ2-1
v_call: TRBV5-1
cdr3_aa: ASSLSGRNEQF

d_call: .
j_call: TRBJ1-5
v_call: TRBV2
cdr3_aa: ASRQLQLNQPQH

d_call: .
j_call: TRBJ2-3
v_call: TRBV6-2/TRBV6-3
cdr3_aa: ASSILRTDTQY